A single sample gave rise to the 19 T cell receptor beta chains below, sequenced in a study of T cell responses to AZD1222 COVID-19 vaccine. Measured with immunoSEQ multiplex PCR; TCRdb has only the in-frame clones, and not every one. Of more than 85,000 clones in the sample, approximately 91% were seen once. This specimen was peripheral blood, taken on day 0 of AZD1222 vaccination. These receptor sequences come from an adult in good health.

The table lists this clone with a count of one. V and J are TRBV18 and TRBJ1-1, with a tentative D call TRBD1 (5 bases). This CDR3 has 16 residues. Trimming took off 0 bases at V and 4 bases at J, with 15 bases between the two ends. The germline CDR1 and CDR2 sequences are KGHSH and LQKENI. The CDR3 coding sequence is TGTGCCAGCTCACCACCTGGGGCGCGAAGGGGCACTGAAGCTTTCTTT. Translating it yields CASSPPGARRGTEAFF. The whole variable domain, remainder taken from reference TRBV18 and TRBJ1-1, is NAGVMQNPRHLVRRRGQEARLRCSPMKGHSHVYWYRQLPEEGLKFMVYLQKENIIDESGMPKERFSAEFPKEGPSILRIQQVVRGDSAAYFCASSPPGARRGTEAFFGQGTRLTVV.

This clone is categorized as medium-sized. The genes are TRBV5-8 and TRBJ1-5; D not resolved. This CDR3 comprises 15 residues. V dropped 0 bases and J dropped 0 bases, with 7 bases sitting between them. Germline CDR1 is SGHTS and CDR2 is YDEGEE. The CDR3 spells CASSLEGSSNQPQHF. The CDR3 DNA reads TGTGCCAGCAGCTTGGAAGGATCTAGCAATCAGCCCCAGCATTTT. The whole variable domain, filled in from reference TRBV5-8 and TRBJ1-5, reads EAGVTQSPTHLIKTRGQQATLRCSPISGHTSVYWYQQALGLGLQFLLWYDEGEERNRGNFPPRFSGRQFPNYSSELNVNALELEDSALYLCASSLEGSSNQPQHFGDGTRLSIL.

The rearrangement joins TRBV5-1 to TRBJ1-2; no reliable D call. The CDR3 runs to 14 residues. Deletions cut 0 bases from V and 4 bases from J, with 10 bases between. The germline CDR1 and CDR2 sequences are SGHRS and YFSETQ. CDR3 coding DNA: TGCGCCAGCAGCTTGGGGCGGCTCGCCTATGGCTACACCTTC. Amino acids: CASSLGRLAYGYTF. Supplemented by reference TRBV5-1 and TRBJ1-2, the full variable domain reads KAGVTQTPRYLIKTRGQQVTLSCSPISGHRSVSWYQQTPGQGLQFLFEYFSETQRNKGNFPGRFSGRQFSNSRSEMNVSTLELGDSALYLCASSLGRLAYGYTFGSGTRLTVV.

V and J are TRBV4-2 and TRBJ1-1; TRBD1 matches at 7 bases. Germline trimming cut 4 bases from V and 1 base from J; bases unmatched to any gene: 6. The CDR3 length is 15 residues. The germline CDR1 and CDR2 sequences are LGHNA and YNFKEQ. In nucleotides, the CDR3 is TGTGCCAGCAGCCTCGGAGAGGGGGCGAACACTGAAGCTTTCTTT. Translation gives CASSLGEGANTEAFF.

The CDR3 nucleotides read TGTGCCAGCAGAAGACTGGGCGGGACAGGATCCCCCAACGAGCAGTACTTC. This gives the protein CASRRLGGTGSPNEQYF. This chain links TRBV27 with TRBJ2-7; TRBD1 agrees at 8 bases. Germline V lookup: CDR1 MNHEY, CDR2 SMNVEV (reference sequence). The CDR3 has 17 residues. The V and J ends lost 6 bases and 5 bases, in that order; junction bases with no gene match: 18.

The J gene is TRBJ1-1, the V gene TRBV12-3 or TRBV12-4; the D is unclear. The CDR3 totals 12 residues. The V end lost 6 bases, the J end lost 5 bases, and 10 bases lay between the germline ends. In DNA, the CDR3 is TGTGCCAGCAGATTGTGGAGTACTGAAGCTTTCTTT. Translating gives CASRLWSTEAFF.

CDR3 loop: CASSMQTGYTEAFF. The DNA of the CDR3 is TGTGCCAGTAGTATGCAGACTGGGTACACTGAAGCTTTCTTT. The rearrangement uses TRBV19 and TRBJ1-1; the D is unclear. CDR1 is LNHDA, CDR2 SQIVND, per germline (reference sequence). The CDR3 covers 14 residues. V lost 3 bases and J lost 3, with 11 bases in between.

The chain recombines TRBV5-5 with TRBJ2-1, with 10 bases aligning to TRBD2. Germline assignment: CDR1 SGHKS and CDR2 YYEKEE (reference sequence). Trimming removed 4 bases from V and 8 bases from J; junction bases left unmatched: 15. The CDR3 loop spans 17 amino acids. CDR3 sequence: CASSPSRGASGRDEQFF. CDR3 sequence (DNA): TGTGCCAGCAGCCCGTCCAGGGGGGCTAGCGGGAGAGATGAGCAGTTCTTC.

This clone was seen once. The rearrangement uses TRBV19 and TRBJ1-1; perhaps TRBD1 as D (6 bases). Trimming pared 0 bases from V and 6 bases from J, leaving 11 bases between. Germline assignment: CDR1 LNHDA and CDR2 SQIVND (reference sequence). The CDR3 is 14 residues long. CDR3 protein: CASSIDLEGAEAFF. The CDR3 DNA sequence: TGTGCCAGTAGTATAGATCTTGAGGGGGCTGAAGCTTTCTTT. Full variable domain (outside the CDR3, taken from reference TRBV19 and TRBJ1-1): DGGITQSPKYLFRKEGQNVTLSCEQNLNHDAMYWYRQDPGQGLRLIYYSQIVNDFQKGDIAEGYSVSREKKESFPLTVTSAQKNPTAFYLCASSIDLEGAEAFFGQGTRLTVV.

V and J are TRBV7-7 and TRBJ2-3, with D possibly matching TRBD2 (6 bases). Trimming cost V 3 bases and J 4 bases, with 8 bases left between them. CDR1 and CDR2 (germline): SSHAT, FNYEAQ (reference sequence). This CDR3 is built from 13 residues. The chain's CDR3 is CASSLGGSDTQYF. The CDR3 DNA is TGTGCCAGCAGCTTGGGGGGATCAGATACGCAGTATTTT. Based on the CDR3 plus reference TRBV7-7 and TRBJ2-3, the full variable domain is GAGVSQSPRYKVTKRGQDVTLRCDPISSHATLYWYQQALGQGPEFLTYFNYEAQPDKSGLPSDRFSAERPEGSISTLTIQRTEQRDSAMYRCASSLGGSDTQYFGPGTRLTVL.

This clone has only a few counts. One end of the junction varies from germline; a read error may be responsible. The chain uses TRBV6-5 and TRBJ1-1, with TRBD1 matching over 10 bases. Looked up from germline, CDR1 is MNHEY and CDR2 is SVGAGI. The CDR3 length is 14 residues. CDR3 in DNA: TGTGCCAGCAATCTCGCAGGGACAGGGGCTGAGGCTTTCTTT. It specifies CASNLAGTGAEAFF.

The table lists this clone with a count of one. The rearrangement uses TRBV15 and TRBJ2-7, with 9 nucleotides matching TRBD1. Germline values: CDR1 LNHNV, CDR2 YYDKDF (reference sequence). This CDR3 spans 13 amino acids. The V and J ends lost 8 bases and 7 bases, in that order; junction bases with no gene match: 9. Here the CDR3 DNA reads TGTGCCACCCTCCGGGACAGGGATGGTGAGCAGTACTTC. Its translation: CATLRDRDGEQYF.

The chain employs TRBV5-1 and TRBJ2-7; D is undetermined. This CDR3 comprises 14 residues. The ends were cut back, 4 bases at V and 3 bases at J, with 14 bases in the middle. The germline V gene has CDR1 SGHRS and CDR2 YFSETQ. CDR3 in amino acids: CASSPVSGRYEQYF. In nucleotides, the CDR3 is TGCGCCAGCAGCCCCGTTTCGGGTCGCTACGAGCAGTACTTC.

The chain has TRBV12-3 or TRBV12-4 and TRBJ1-5; TRBD1 is a possible D gene (5 bases). This CDR3 comprises 12 residues. V lost 9 bases to trimming and J lost 5 bases, with 11 bases between them. The CDR3 region has the DNA TGTGCCAGTAAGCCGGGGGATCAGCCCCAGCATTTT. Encoded protein: CASKPGDQPQHF.

V and J are TRBV11-2 and TRBJ1-4, with 9 bases matching TRBD1. V gave up 6 bases and J gave up 2 bases; unmatched junction bases: 4. The CDR3 totals 15 residues. Germline assignment: CDR1 SGHAT and CDR2 FQNNGV. CDR3 in DNA: TGTGCCAGCAGACTTGGACAGGGGACTAATGAAAAACTGTTTTTT. Protein product: CASRLGQGTNEKLFF.

This chain connects TRBV15 to TRBJ1-5; D is unresolved. This CDR3 has 15 amino acids. Germline values: CDR1 LNHNV, CDR2 YYDKDF (reference sequence). Trimming cost V 0 bases and J 4 bases, with 10 bases left between them. Written as DNA, the CDR3 is TGTGCCACCAGCAGAGATCGCCAGGTGAATCAGCCCCAGCATTTT. Translation gives CATSRDRQVNQPQHF.

The gene calls are TRBV13 and TRBJ2-7, with a possible D match to TRBD2 (6 bases). Trimming pared 4 bases from V and 6 bases from J, leaving 16 bases between. The length of the CDR3 is 14 residues. Looked up from germline, CDR1 is PRHDT and CDR2 is FYEKMQ (reference sequence). CDR3 DNA sequence: TGTGCCAGCAGCTCCGGAGGGTTACGTGGCGAGCAGTACTTC. This translates into CASSSGGLRGEQYF.

The chain employs TRBV9 and TRBJ1-2; D uncertain. The CDR3 extends over 14 amino acids. Germline-derived CDR1 and CDR2 are SGDLS and YYNGEE. V lost 6 bases and J lost 2, with 14 bases in between. The CDR3 reads CASTVATSNYGYTF. The CDR3 DNA reads TGTGCCAGCACCGTTGCCACAAGCAACTATGGCTACACCTTC.

J is TRBJ2-7 and V is TRBV27, with 8 positions matching TRBD1. This CDR3 region has 14 residues. The trim removed 10 bases at V and 6 bases at J, leaving 14 bases unmatched. CDR1 is MNHEY and CDR2 is SMNVEV in the germline V gene (reference sequence). CDR3 in DNA: TGTGCCACCCGAGACCCCAGGGGGCCGGGCGAGCAGTACTTC. Residues: CATRDPRGPGEQYF.